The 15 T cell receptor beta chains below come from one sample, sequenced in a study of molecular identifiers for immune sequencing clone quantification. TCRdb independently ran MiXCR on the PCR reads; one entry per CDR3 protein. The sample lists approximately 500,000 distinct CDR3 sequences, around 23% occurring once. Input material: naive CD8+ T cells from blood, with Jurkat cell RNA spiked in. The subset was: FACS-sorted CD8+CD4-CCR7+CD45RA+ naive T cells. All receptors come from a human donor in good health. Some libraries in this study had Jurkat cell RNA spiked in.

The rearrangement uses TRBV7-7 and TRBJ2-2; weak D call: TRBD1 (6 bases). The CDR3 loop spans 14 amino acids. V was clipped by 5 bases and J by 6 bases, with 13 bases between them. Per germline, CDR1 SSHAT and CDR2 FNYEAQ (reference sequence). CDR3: CASSRLKGAGELFF. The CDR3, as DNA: TGTGCCAGCAGCAGACTTAAGGGGGCCGGGGAGCTGTTTTTT.

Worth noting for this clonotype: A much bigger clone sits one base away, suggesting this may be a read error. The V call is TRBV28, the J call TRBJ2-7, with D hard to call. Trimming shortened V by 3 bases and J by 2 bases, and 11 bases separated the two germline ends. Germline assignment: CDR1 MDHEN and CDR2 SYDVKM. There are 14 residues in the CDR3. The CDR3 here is CASSFRWRTYEQYF. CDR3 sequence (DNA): TGTGCCAGCAGTTTTAGGTGGAGAACCTACGAGCAGTACTTC.

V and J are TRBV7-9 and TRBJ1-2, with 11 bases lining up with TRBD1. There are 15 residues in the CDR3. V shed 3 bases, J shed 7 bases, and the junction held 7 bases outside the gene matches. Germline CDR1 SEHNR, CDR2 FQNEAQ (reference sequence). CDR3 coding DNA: TGTGCCAGCAGCTTTGGACAGGGGGCTTCAGTTGGCTACACCTTC. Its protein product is CASSFGQGASVGYTF.

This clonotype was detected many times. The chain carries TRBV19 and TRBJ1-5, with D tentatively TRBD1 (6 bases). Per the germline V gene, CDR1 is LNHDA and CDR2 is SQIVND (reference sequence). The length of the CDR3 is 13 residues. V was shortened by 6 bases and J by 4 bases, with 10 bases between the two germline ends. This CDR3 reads CASRDSENQPQHF. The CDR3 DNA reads TGTGCCAGTAGGGACAGCGAGAATCAGCCCCAGCATTTT.

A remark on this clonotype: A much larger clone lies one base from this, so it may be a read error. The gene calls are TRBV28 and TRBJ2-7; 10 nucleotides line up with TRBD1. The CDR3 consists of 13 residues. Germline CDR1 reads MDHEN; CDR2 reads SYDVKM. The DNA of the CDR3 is TGTGCCAGCAGCGGGACAGGGGCCTACGAGCAGCACTTC. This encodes CASSGTGAYEQHF.

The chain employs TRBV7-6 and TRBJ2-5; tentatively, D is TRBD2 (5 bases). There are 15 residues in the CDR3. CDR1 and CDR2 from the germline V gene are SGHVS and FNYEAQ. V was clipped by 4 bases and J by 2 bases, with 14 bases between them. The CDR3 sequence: CASSWAGGTQETQYF. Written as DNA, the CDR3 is TGTGCCAGCAGCTGGGCGGGTGGAACACAAGAGACCCAGTACTTC. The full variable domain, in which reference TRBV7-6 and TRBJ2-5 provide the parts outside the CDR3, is GAGVSQSPRYKVTKRGQDVALRCDPISGHVSLYWYRQALGQGPEFLTYFNYEAQQDKSGLPNDRFSAERPEGSISTLTIQRTEQRDSAMYRCASSWAGGTQETQYFGPGTRLLVL.

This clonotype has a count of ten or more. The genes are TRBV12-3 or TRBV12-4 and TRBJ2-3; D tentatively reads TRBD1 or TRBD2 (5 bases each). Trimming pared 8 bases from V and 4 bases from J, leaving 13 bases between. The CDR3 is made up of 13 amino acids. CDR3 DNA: TGTGCCAGCCGAGGGACGCCAGCAGATACGCAGTATTTT. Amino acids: CASRGTPADTQYF.

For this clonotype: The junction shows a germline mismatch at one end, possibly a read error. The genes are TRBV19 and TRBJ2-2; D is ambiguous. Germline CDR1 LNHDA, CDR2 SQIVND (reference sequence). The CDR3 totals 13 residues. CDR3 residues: CTSSPLGTRELFF. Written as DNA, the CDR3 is TGTACCAGTAGTCCGCTAGGCACCAGGGAGCTGTTTTTT.

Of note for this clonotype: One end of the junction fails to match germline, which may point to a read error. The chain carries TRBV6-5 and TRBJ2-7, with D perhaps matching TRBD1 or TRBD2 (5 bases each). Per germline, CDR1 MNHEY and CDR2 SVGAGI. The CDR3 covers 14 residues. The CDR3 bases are TGTGCCAGCAGCTACTCGGGACGGGGCCACGAGCAGTACTTC. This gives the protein CASSYSGRGHEQYF.

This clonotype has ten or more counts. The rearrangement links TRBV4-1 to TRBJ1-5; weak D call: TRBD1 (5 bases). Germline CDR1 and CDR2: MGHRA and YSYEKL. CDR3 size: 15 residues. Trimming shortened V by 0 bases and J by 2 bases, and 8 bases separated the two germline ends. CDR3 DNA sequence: TGCGCCAGCAGCCAAGATCGGGGCCGCAATCAGCCCCAGCATTTT. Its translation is CASSQDRGRNQPQHF.

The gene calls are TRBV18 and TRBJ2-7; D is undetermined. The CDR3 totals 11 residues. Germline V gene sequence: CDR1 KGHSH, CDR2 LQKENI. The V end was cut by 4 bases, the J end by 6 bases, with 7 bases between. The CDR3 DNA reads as TGTGCCAGCTCACGAGCCGCCGAGCAGTACTTC. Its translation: CASSRAAEQYF.

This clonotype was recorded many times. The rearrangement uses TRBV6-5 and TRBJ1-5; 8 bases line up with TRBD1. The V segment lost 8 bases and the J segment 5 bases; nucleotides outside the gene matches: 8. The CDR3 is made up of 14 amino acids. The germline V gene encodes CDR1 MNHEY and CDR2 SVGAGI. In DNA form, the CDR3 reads TGTGCCAGCCGGTCGCAGGGGGCCCATCAGCCCCAGCATTTT. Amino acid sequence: CASRSQGAHQPQHF.

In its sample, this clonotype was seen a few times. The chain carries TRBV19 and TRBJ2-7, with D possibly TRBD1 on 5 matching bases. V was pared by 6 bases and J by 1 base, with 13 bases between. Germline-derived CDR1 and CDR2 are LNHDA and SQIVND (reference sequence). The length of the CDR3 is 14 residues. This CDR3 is CASRRTTSSYEQYF. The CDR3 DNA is TGTGCCAGTAGACGGACAACAAGTTCCTACGAGCAGTACTTC.

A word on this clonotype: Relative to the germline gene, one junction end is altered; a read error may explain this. CDR3 sequence reads: CASSPRDRDWTYEQYF. Written as DNA, the CDR3 is TGCGCCAGCTCACCAAGGGACAGGGACTGGACCTACGAGCAGTACTTC. The V gene is TRBV18, the J gene TRBJ2-7, with TRBD1 matching over 9 bases. This CDR3 is built from 16 residues. Germline assignment: CDR1 KGHSH and CDR2 LQKENI.

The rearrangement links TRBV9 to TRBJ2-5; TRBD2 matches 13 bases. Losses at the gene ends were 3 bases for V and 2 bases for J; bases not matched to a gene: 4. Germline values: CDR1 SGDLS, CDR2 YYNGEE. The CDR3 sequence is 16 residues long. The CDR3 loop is CASSAGTSGIQETQYF. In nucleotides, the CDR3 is TGTGCCAGCAGCGCAGGGACTAGCGGGATTCAAGAGACCCAGTACTTC.